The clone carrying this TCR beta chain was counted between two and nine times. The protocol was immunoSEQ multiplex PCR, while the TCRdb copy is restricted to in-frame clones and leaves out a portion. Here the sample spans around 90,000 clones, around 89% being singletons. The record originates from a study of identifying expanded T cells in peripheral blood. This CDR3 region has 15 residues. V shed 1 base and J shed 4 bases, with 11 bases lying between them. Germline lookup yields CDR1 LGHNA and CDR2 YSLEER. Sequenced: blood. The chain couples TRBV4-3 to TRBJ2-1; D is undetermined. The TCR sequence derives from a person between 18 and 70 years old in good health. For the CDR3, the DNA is TGCGCCAGCAGCCAAGCAGTAGAGGTATACAATGAGCAGTTCTTC. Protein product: CASSQAVEVYNEQFF.